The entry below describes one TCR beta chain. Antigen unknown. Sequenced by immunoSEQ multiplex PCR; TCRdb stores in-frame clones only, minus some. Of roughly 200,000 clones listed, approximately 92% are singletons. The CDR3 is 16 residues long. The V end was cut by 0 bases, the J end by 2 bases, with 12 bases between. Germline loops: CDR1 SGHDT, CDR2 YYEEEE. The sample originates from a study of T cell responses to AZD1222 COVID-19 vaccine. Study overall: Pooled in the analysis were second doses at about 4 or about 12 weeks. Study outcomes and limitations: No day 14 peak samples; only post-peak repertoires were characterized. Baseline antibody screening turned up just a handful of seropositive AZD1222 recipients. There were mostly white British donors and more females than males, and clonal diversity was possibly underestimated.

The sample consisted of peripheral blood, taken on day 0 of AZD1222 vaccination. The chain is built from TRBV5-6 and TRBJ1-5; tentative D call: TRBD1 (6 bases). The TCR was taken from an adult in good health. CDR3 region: CASSLEQGLGNQPQHF. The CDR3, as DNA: TGTGCCAGCAGCTTGGAACAGGGCTTGGGCAATCAGCCCCAGCATTTT.